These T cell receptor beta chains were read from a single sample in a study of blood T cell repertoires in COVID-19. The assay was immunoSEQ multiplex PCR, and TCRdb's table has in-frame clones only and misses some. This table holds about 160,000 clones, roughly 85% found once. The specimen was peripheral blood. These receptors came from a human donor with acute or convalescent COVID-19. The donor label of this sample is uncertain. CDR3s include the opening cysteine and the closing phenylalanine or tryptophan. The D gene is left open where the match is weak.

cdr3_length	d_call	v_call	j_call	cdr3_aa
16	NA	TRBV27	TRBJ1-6	CASRTDRSSYNSPLHF
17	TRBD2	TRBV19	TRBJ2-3	CASSISSGGGSTDTQYF
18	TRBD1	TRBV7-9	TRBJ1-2	CASSLTPRGGAGRNGYTF
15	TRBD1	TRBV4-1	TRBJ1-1	CASSQTTGKNTEAFF
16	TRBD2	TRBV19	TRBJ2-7	CASSIDIGLEGYEQYF
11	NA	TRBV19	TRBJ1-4	CASREVEKLFF
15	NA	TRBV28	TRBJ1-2	CASSVSQGKVGGYTF
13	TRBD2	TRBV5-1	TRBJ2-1	CASKAGAYNEQFF
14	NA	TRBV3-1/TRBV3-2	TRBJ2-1	CASSQGSGYNEQFF
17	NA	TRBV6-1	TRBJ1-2	CASSERHGAASNYGYTF
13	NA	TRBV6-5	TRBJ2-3	CASRRLSTDTQYF
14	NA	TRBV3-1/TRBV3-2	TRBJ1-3	CASSRGGSGNTIYF
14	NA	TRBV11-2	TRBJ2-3	CASSLGQGPPTQYF
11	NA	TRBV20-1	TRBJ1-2	CSAIQGYGYTF
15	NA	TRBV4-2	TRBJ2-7	CASSQGATTSYEQYF
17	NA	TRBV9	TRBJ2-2	CASSPLGAVPWTGELFF
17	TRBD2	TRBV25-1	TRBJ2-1	CASSETGLAGRYNEQFF
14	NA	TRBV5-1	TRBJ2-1	CASSLGTSRNEQFF
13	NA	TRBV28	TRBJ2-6	CAIRTAGANVLTF
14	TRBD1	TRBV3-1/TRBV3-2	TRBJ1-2	CASSQQGANYGYTF
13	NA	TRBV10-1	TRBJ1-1	CASSVQGGTEAFF
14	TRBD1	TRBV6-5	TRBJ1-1	CASTPTGRNTEAFF
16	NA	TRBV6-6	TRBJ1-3	CASSYSGGMAGNTIYF
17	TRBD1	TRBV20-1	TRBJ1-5	CSASDPQGALVNQPQHF
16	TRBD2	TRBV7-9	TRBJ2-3	CASSPRTSGGTDTQYF
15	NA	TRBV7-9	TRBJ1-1	CASSLRSGMDTEAFF
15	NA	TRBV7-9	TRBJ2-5	CASSLGFAGIETQYF
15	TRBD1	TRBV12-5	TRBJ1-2	CASGLQGALDYGYTF
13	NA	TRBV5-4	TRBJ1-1	CASSTGINTEAFF
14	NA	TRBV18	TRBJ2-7	CASSPGLRAGEQYF
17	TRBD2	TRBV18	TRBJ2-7	CASSPPSLAGGTYEQYF
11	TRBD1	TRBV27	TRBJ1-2	CASTRTGGLTF
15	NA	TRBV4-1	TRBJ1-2	CASSQQGITVGGYTF
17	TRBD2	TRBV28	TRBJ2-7	CASSSPRVAGSPYEQYF
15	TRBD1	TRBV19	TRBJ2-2	CASRVQGANTGELFF
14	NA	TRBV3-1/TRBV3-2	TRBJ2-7	CASSPRHGVYEQYF
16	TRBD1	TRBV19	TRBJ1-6	CASSIQAQGLNSPLHF
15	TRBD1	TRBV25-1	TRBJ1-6	CASSEWTGVNSPLHF
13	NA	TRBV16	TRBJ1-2	CASSQEAPYGYTF
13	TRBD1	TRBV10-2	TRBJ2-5	CASRGTVQETQYF
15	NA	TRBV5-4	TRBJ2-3	CASSPDRYRTDTQYF
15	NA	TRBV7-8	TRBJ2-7	CASSFRTGTGDEQYF
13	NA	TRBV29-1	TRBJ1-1	CSVEEGAGRTAFF
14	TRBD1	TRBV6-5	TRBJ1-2	CASAWDRGTYGYTF
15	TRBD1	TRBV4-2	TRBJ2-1	CASSRRDRSYNEQFF
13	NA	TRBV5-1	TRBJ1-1	CASSLTQATEAFF
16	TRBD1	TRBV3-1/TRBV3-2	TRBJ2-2	CASSPRSPTGSGELFF